This T cell receptor beta chain was documented in a study of Tregs in tolerant kidney transplant recipients. Whole-study results and caveats: Validation in larger populations is needed because few patients were studied. Tregs expanded with activated donor B cells seemed most donor-specific. Biological reproducibility was not directly addressed, but technical replication error appeared minimal.

Unstimulated regulatory T cells (CD4+CD25+CD127-), CD4+CD25- non-regulatory cells, CD4 and CD8 cells were FACS-sorted from thawed PBMCs. The method was immunoSEQ multiplex PCR; TCRdb's version includes in-frame clones alone and lacks a portion of them. The sample yields some 100,000 clones, roughly nine tenths seen once. V lost 2 bases, J lost 0 bases, and 8 bases lay in between. The CDR3 has 14 residues. Germline V gene lookup returns CDR1 MNHEY and CDR2 SMNVEV (reference sequence). Notes on this clone: Its specificity is unknown.

This TCR was sampled from a human donor in good health. Sequencing was carried out using CD4+ T cells from blood. The gene calls are TRBV27 and TRBJ2-7; a weak D match, TRBD2 (6 bases). The CDR3 loop is CASSLADYSYEQYF. CDR3 nucleotide sequence: TGTGCCAGCAGTTTAGCGGACTACTCCTACGAGCAGTACTTC.